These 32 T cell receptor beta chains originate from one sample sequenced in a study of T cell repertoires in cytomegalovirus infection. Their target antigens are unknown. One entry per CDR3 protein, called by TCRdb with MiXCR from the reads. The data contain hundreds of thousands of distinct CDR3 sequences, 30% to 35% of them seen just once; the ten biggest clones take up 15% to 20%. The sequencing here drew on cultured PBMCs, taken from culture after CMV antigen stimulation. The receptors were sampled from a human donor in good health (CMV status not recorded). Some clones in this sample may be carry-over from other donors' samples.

CDR3 in amino acids: CASSQAERGGTNEQFF. In DNA form, the CDR3 reads TGTGCCAGCAGCCAAGCTGAGCGGGGGGGTACTAATGAGCAGTTCTTC. The V gene is TRBV4-2, the J gene TRBJ2-1; 10 bases fit TRBD2. The germline V gene has CDR1 LGHNA and CDR2 YNFKEQ. The CDR3 has 16 amino acids. J was trimmed by 7 bases and V by 1 base; bases with no gene match: 7.

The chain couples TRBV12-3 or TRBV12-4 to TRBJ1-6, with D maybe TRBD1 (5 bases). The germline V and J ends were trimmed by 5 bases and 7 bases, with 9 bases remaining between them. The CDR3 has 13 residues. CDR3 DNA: TGTGCCAGCAGTGGGGGGTTGAATTCACCCCTCCACTTT. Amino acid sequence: CASSGGLNSPLHF.

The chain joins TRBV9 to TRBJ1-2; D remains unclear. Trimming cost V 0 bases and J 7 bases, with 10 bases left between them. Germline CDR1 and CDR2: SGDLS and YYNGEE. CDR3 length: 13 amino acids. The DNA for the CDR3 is TGTGCCAGCAGCGTAGTAGTGAATTTTGGCTACACCTTC. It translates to CASSVVVNFGYTF.

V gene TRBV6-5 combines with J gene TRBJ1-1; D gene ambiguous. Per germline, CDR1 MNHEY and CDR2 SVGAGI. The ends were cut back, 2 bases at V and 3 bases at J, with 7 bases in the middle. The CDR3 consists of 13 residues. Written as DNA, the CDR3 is TGTGCCAGCAGTTACGGTTCGGACACTGAAGCTTTCTTT. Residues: CASSYGSDTEAFF.

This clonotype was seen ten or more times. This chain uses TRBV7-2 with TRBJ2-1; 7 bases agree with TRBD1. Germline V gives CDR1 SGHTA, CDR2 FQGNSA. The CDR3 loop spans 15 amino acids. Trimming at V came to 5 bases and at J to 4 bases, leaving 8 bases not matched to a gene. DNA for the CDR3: TGTGCCAGCAGCACGACCGGGACAGATTACAATGAGCAGTTCTTC. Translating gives CASSTTGTDYNEQFF.

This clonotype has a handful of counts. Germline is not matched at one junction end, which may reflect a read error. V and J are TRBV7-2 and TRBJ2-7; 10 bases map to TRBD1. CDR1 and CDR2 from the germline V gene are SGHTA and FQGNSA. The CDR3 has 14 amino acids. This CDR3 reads CAGSPTGGNYEQYF. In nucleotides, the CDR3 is TGTGCCGGCAGCCCGACAGGGGGCAACTACGAGCAGTACTTC. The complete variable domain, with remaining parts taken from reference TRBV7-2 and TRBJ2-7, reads GAGVSQSPSNKVTEKGKDVELRCDPISGHTALYWYRQSLGQGLEFLIYFQGNSAPDKSGLPSDRFSAERTGGSVSTLTIQRTQQEDSAVYLCAGSPTGGNYEQYFGPGTRLTVT.

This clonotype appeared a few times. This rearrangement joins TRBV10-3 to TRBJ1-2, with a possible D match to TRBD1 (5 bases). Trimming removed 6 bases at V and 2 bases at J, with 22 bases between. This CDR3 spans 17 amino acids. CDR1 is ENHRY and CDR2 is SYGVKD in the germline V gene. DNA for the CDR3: TGTGCCATCAGGAGAGGTTCGGGGGACGGGCGGAACTATGGCTACACCTTC. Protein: CAIRRGSGDGRNYGYTF.

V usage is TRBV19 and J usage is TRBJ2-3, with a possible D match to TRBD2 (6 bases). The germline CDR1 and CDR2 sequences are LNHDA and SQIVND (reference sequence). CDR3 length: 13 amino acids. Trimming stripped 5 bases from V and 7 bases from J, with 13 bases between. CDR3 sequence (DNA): TGTGCCAGTAGTTCCCCGGCGGGAAATACGCAGTATTTT. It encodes CASSSPAGNTQYF.

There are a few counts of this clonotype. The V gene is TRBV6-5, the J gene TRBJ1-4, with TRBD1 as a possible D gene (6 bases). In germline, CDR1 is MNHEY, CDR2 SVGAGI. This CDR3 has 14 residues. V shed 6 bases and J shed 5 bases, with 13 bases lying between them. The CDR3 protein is CASSLTGTNEKLFF. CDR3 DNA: TGTGCCAGCAGCTTAACGGGGACAAATGAAAAACTGTTTTTT.

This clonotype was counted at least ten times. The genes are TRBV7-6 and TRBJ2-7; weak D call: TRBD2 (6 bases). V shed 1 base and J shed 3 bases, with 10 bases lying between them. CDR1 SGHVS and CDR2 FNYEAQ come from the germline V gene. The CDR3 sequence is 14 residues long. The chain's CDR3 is CASSLVGGFYEQYF. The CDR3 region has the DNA TGTGCCAGCAGCTTAGTGGGGGGATTCTACGAGCAGTACTTC.

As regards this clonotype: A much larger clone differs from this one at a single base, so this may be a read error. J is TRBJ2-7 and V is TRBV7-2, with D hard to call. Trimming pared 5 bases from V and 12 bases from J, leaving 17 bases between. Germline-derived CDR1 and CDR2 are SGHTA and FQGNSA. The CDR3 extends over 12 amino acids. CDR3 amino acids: CASSLIYSSPYF. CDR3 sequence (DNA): TGTGCCAGCAGCCTCATCTATAGTAGCCCGTACTTC.

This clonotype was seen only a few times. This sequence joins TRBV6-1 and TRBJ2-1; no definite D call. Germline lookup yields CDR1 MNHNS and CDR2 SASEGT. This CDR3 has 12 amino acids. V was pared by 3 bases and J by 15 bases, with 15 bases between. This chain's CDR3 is CASSEGSPLRFF. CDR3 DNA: TGTGCCAGCAGTGAGGGATCCCCACTGCGGTTCTTC.

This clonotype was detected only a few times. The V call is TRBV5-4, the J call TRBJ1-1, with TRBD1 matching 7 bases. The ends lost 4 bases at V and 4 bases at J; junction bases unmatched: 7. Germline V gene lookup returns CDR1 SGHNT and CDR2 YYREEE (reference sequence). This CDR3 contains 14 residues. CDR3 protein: CASSPSTGVTEAFF. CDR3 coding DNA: TGTGCCAGCAGCCCAAGCACAGGGGTCACTGAAGCTTTCTTT.

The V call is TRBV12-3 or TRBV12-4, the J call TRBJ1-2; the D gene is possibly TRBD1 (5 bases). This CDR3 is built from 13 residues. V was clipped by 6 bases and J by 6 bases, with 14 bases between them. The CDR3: CASRGRGVDGYTF. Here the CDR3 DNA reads TGTGCCAGCAGGGGCCGGGGGGTAGATGGCTACACCTTC.

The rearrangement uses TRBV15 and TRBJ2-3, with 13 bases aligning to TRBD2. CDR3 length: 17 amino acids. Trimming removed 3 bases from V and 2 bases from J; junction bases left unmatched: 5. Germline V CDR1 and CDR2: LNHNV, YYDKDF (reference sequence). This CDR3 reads CATSSPGLAGTTDTQYF. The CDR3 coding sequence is TGTGCCACCAGCAGTCCGGGACTAGCGGGGACCACAGATACGCAGTATTTT.

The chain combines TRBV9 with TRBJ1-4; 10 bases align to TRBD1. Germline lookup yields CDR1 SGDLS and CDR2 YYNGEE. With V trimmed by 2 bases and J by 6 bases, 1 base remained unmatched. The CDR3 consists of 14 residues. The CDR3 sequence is CASSVGTGDEKLFF. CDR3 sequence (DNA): TGTGCCAGCAGCGTTGGGACAGGGGATGAAAAACTGTTTTTT.

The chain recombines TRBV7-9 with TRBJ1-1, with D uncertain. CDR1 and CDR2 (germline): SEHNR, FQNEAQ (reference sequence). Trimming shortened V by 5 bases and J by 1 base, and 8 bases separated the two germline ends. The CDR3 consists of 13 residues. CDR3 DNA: TGTGCCAGCAGCCCACCAGAGAACACTGAAGCTTTCTTT. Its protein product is CASSPPENTEAFF.

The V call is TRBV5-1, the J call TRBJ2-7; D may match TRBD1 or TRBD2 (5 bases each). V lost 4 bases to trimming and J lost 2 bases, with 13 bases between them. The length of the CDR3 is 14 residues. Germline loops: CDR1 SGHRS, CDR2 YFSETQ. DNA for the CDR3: TGCGCCAGCAGCCCCCGGGACGCCACCTACGAGCAGTACTTC. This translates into CASSPRDATYEQYF.

The CDR3 nucleotides are TGTGCCAGCAGCATACGTCTTACGGGACAGGGGAAACCCGGGGAGCTGTTTTTT. This translates into CASSIRLTGQGKPGELFF. J is TRBJ2-2 and V is TRBV7-6; TRBD1 matches at 10 bases. J lost 6 bases, V lost 5 bases, and 15 bases had no gene match. Per germline, CDR1 SGHVS and CDR2 FNYEAQ. This CDR3 region has 18 residues.

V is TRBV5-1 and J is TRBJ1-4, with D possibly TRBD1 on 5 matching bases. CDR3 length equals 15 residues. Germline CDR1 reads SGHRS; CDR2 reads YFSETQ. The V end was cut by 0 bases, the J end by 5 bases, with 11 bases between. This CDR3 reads CASSLGGLLNEKLFF. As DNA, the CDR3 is TGCGCCAGCAGCTTGGGGGGACTGCTAAATGAAAAACTGTTTTTT.

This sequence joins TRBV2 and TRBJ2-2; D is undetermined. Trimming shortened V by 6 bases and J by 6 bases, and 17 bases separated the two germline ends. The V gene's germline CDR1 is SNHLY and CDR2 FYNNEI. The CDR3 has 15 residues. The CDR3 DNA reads TGTGCCAGCAGAGGCCGGAGTACAACTTCCGGGGAGCTGTTTTTT. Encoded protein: CASRGRSTTSGELFF.

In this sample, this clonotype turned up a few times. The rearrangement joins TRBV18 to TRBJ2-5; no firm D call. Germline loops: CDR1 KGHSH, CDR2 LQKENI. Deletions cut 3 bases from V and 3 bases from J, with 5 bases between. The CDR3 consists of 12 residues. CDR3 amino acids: CASSPIKETQYF. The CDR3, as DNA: TGTGCCAGCTCACCGATTAAAGAGACCCAGTACTTC.

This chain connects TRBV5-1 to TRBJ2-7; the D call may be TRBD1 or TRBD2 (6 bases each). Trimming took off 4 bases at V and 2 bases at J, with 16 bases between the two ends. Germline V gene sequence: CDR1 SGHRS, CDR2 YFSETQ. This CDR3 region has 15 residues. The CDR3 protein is CASSGLQGVAYEQYF. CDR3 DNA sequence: TGCGCCAGCAGCGGACTACAGGGAGTCGCCTACGAGCAGTACTTC.

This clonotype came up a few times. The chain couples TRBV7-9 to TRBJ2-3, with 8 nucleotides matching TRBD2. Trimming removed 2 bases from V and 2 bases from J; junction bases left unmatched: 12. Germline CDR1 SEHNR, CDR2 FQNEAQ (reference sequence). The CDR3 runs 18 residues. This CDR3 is CASSLRPMAGGFTDTQYF. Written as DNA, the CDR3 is TGTGCCAGCAGCTTACGGCCGATGGCGGGAGGTTTCACAGATACGCAGTATTTT.

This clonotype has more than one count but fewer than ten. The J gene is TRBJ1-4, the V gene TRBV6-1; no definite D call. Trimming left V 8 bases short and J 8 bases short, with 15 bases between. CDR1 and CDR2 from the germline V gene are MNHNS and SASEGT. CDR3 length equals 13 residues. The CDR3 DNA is TGTGCCAGCCGTGTGGGTTTAGACGAAAAACTGTTTTTT. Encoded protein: CASRVGLDEKLFF.

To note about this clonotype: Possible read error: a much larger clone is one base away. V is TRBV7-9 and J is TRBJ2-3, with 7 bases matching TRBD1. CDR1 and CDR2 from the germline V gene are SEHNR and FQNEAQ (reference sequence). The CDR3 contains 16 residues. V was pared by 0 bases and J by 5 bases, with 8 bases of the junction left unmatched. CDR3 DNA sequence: TGTGCCAGCAGCTTAGCCCACACAGGGGATAGAGATACGCAGTATTTT. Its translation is CASSLAHTGDRDTQYF.

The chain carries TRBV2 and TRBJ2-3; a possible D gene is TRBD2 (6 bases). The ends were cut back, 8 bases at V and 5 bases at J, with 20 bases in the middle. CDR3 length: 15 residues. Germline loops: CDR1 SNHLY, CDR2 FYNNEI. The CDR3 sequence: CASVSPSIGRDTQYF. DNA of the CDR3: TGTGCCAGCGTTTCCCCTAGTATCGGGAGAGATACGCAGTATTTT. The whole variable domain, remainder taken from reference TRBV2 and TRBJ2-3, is EPEVTQTPSHQVTQMGQEVILRCVPISNHLYFYWYRQILGQKVEFLVSFYNNEISEKSEIFDDQFSVERPDGSNFTLKIRSTKLEDSAMYFCASVSPSIGRDTQYFGPGTRLTVL.

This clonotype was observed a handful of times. CDR3 bases: TGTGCCATCACCGGCGGGAGGACGGATGGAAACACCATATATTTT. Translated: CAITGGRTDGNTIYF. The rearrangement links TRBV10-3 to TRBJ1-3; D unresolved. CDR3 size: 15 residues. Germline V gene sequence: CDR1 ENHRY, CDR2 SYGVKD. V gave up 7 bases and J gave up 3 bases, with 16 bases separating them.

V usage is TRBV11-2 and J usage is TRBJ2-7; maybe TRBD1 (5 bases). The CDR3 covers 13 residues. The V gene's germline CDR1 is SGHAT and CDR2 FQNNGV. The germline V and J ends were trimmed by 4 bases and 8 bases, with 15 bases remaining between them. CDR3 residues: CASSSYRSVKQYF. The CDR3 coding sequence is TGTGCCAGCAGCTCCTACAGGTCGGTGAAGCAGTACTTC.

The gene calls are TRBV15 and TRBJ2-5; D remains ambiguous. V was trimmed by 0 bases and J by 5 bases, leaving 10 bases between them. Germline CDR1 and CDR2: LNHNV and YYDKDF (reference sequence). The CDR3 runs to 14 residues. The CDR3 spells CATSRDAPVETQYF. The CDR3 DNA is TGTGCCACCAGCAGAGATGCACCCGTGGAGACCCAGTACTTC.

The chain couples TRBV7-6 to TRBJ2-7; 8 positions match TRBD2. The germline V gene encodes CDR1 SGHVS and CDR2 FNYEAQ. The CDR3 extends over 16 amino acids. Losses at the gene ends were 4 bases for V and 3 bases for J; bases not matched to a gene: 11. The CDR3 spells CASSSHPDRGGYEQYF. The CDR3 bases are TGTGCCAGCAGCTCTCACCCTGACCGGGGGGGCTACGAGCAGTACTTC.

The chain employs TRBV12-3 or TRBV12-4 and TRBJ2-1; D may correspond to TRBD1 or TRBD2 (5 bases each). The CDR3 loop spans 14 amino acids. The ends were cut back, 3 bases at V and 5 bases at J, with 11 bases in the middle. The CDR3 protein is CASSLGTLDNEQFF. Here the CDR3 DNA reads TGTGCCAGCAGTTTGGGGACGCTCGACAATGAGCAGTTCTTC.